This TCR beta chain emerged from a study of shared clonotypes between healthy human individuals (TCRdb year 2020). In terms of the full investigation: The cohort comprised a couple of women and a few men aged 18 to 49 years. Leukapheresis yielded between about 0.9 and 8.9 billion PBMCs per donor. Per donor, three plates each were used for CD4 naive and CD4 memory, two for CD8 naive, and one for CD8 memory. To estimate repertoire size and how much clonotypes are shared between individuals, the study performed deep sequencing of blood TCR repertoires from roughly five healthy adults. To increase sequencing depth and limit assay-specific biases, different laboratories used diverse techniques to prepare libraries and sequence TCR repertoires.

Using the deep immunoSEQ assay, multiplex PCR amplified TCR CDR3 regions from genomic DNA. Extracted genomic DNA from each cell subset was distributed evenly across all wells of several immunoSEQ 96-well plates, and each plate was treated as a replicate. For sorted subsets, around 200 ng genomic DNA, equal to some 28,000 T cell genomes, was loaded into each replicate PCR. The purified libraries were quantified using a Qubit 3.0 fluorometer, sized with a Bioanalyzer 2100, and then quantified again using the KAPA Library Quantification kit. Each immunoSEQ 96-well plate was sequenced on its own single-read 150-cycle Illumina NextSeq 550 flow cell. The paper's data handling went like this. Because only junctional sequences without quality scores were contained in the immunoSEQ output, filtering matching that applied to full-length reads could not be performed. Sequences were annotated with PyIR, a Python wrapper for IgBLAST v1.9, using IMGT germline references to assign V/J genes and CDR3. Reads were removed for weak V/J assignments (E-value above 1e-6), missing CDR3, stop codons, out-of-frame junctions, or ambiguous translated residues. V3J clonotypes were defined as sequences sharing an identical inferred V gene, J gene, and CDR3 amino acid sequence. To compute the percentage overlap between repertoires, the number of shared unique clonotypes was divided by the size of the smaller repertoire. Three approaches were used to assess repertoire richness: RTK rarefaction, the Chao1 estimator, and Recon v2.1 estimates of unobserved clonotypes. Generation probabilities for all TCRbeta clonotypes obtained by the gDNA method from a handful of donors were computed using OLGA. The clones in this table, taken by TCRdb from immuneACCESS, are in-frame only. Not every clone is retained; where verified, under half of the shortfall comes from an unresolved V gene, and the cause of the rest is unknown. That table furnishes V, J and clone size, whereas the DNA furnished D and trimming. A total of under 2,500,000 clones appear in this sample, about 94% of them only once. Roughly 0.13% of the sample rests with the top ten.

In regard to this clone: This receptor's antigen is unknown. Base-call qualities are not available, and no considerably larger clone is one nucleotide away.

Donors were healthy HIV-negative adults with no recently reported acute infections or vaccinations. All donors were Caucasian adults living in Nashville, Tennessee, USA. CD4+ T cells were enriched through magnetic negative selection, after which naive cells were positively selected on CD45RA and the remaining negative fraction served as the memory subset. Blood was collected by leukapheresis, and PBMCs were isolated by Ficoll-Histopaque density gradient centrifugation and then cryopreserved in liquid nitrogen vapor phase. Analytical flow cytometry was used to check the purity and quantity of each magnetically sorted T cell population. Genomic DNA was isolated from every sorted fraction and measured by UV absorbance on a Nanodrop 2000c. In the germline V gene, CDR1 corresponds to KGHSH and CDR2 to LQKENI. Germline trimming amounts to 6 bases on V and 2 bases on J, with 8 as the count of junction bases outside the gene matches. The CDR3 runs 15 residues from the cysteine to the phenylalanine. Only the CDR3 DNA is retained, 45 bases long and in frame from the first base.

On the study overall, not on this receptor specifically: Compared with non-shared clonotypes, the clonotypes found in all four sorted-subset donors had higher generation probabilities. Naive subsets generally had larger estimated clonotype richness than memory subsets did. Rarefaction of sorted-subset datasets indicated incomplete sequencing despite the large sequencing depth. Sampling was restricted to blood, and TCR repertoires in tissues likely differ from the TCR repertoires found in blood. Based on pairwise subsampling, the degree of clonotype sharing among donors was expected to be affected by sequencing depth. Because the study included a small number of donors, the genetic and exposure-history diversity represented was limited. Roughly 5% of naive CD4, around 4% of naive CD8, around 2.3% of memory CD4, and approximately 0.39% of memory CD8 clonotypes were shared across several donors.

Material for sequencing was naive CD4+ T cells sorted from blood. The meaning of the sample's cell subset or site label: CD45RA+ positively selected. The chain uses TRBV18 and TRBJ1-2; the central 8 bases match TRBD1. This clonotype originated in a man aged 18-30 years in good health. The CDR3 region has the sequence CASSPVQGANYGYTF. The nucleotide sequence reads as follows: TGTGCCAGCTCCCCAGTCCAGGGGGCAAACTATGGCTACACCTTC.